The 10 T cell receptor beta chains presented below share a single source sample, sequenced in a study of blood T cell repertoires in COVID-19. Clones were read by immunoSEQ multiplex PCR, and TCRdb kept only the in-frame ones, dropping some. In the table there are some 300,000 clones, 90% of which are singletons. The sample comprised peripheral blood. Source of these receptors: a woman in her thirties or forties with COVID-19, enrolled during active disease.

The V gene is TRBV9, the J gene TRBJ2-1, with D tentatively TRBD1 (5 bases). The CDR3 has 15 amino acids. With 0 bases removed from V and 12 bases from J, the gap between germline ends came to 19 bases. Germline CDR1 reads SGDLS; CDR2 reads YYNGEE. The CDR3 sequence: CASSVEAGRPQGQFF. In DNA form, the CDR3 reads TGTGCCAGCAGCGTAGAGGCAGGGCGCCCCCAAGGGCAGTTCTTC.

This chain connects TRBV5-1 to TRBJ2-1, with 13 positions matching TRBD2. Germline loops: CDR1 SGHRS, CDR2 YFSETQ. The CDR3 contains 20 residues. Germline trimming cut 4 bases from V and 0 bases from J; bases unmatched to any gene: 13. The CDR3: CASSGTSGVINSSSYNEQFF. CDR3 in DNA: TGCGCCAGCAGCGGGACTAGCGGGGTGATAAATTCTAGCTCCTACAATGAGCAGTTCTTC.

This clone has only one observation. The J gene is TRBJ2-7, the V gene TRBV5-1; 10 bases align to TRBD2. Germline values: CDR1 SGHRS, CDR2 YFSETQ. This CDR3 spans 15 amino acids. The V and J ends lost 5 bases and 3 bases, in that order; junction bases with no gene match: 8. The CDR3 coding sequence is TGCGCCAGCAGGGCTCGGACTAGCGGTTACTACGAGCAGTACTTC. This translates into CASRARTSGYYEQYF.

The V gene is TRBV7-3, the J gene TRBJ1-2; 7 bases align to TRBD1. Per germline, CDR1 SGHTA and CDR2 FQGTGA. J lost 8 bases, V lost 0 bases, and 6 bases had no gene match. The CDR3 is 14 residues long. This CDR3 is CASSLTGTAGGYTF. The CDR3 bases are TGTGCCAGCAGCTTAACGGGGACAGCCGGAGGCTACACCTTC.

This sequence joins TRBV24-1 and TRBJ2-2; the match to TRBD2 covers 10 bases. V was pared by 5 bases and J by 0 bases, with 2 bases of the junction left unmatched. Germline V gives CDR1 KGHDR, CDR2 SFDVKD. The CDR3 covers 16 residues. CDR3 loop: CATSAAGGSNTGELFF. The CDR3 DNA follows: TGTGCCACCAGTGCAGCGGGAGGGTCGAACACCGGGGAGCTGTTTTTT.

The rearrangement joins TRBV5-1 to TRBJ2-3, with a tentative D call TRBD1 (6 bases). The length of the CDR3 is 16 residues. The ends were cut back, 3 bases at V and 2 bases at J, with 16 bases in the middle. The germline V gene encodes CDR1 SGHRS and CDR2 YFSETQ. The chain's CDR3 is CASSSGQRGDTDTQYF. In DNA, the CDR3 is TGCGCCAGCAGCTCCGGACAGAGAGGGGACACAGATACGCAGTATTTT.

This chain joins TRBV7-3 and TRBJ2-1, with 11 positions matching TRBD1. CDR3 length: 15 amino acids. V lost 5 bases, J lost 7 bases, and 7 bases stayed unmatched. From germline, CDR1 is SGHTA and CDR2 FQGTGA. The CDR3 DNA follows: TGTGCCAGCAGCATGGGACAGGGGGTTGGGAATGAGCAGTTCTTC. Residues: CASSMGQGVGNEQFF.

The V call is TRBV29-1, the J call TRBJ2-1, with D possibly matching TRBD1 (6 bases). This CDR3 is built from 14 residues. Per the germline V gene, CDR1 is SQVTM and CDR2 is ANQGSEA. V dropped 7 bases and J dropped 7 bases, with 20 bases sitting between them. The CDR3 region has the DNA TGCAGCGCCCTCGAGGGGGAGTACATGAATGAGCAGTTCTTC. Protein: CSALEGEYMNEQFF.

This chain connects TRBV9 to TRBJ1-5; 9 nucleotides align to TRBD1. The germline gives CDR1 SGDLS, CDR2 YYNGEE. V was pared by 4 bases and J by 0 bases, with 8 bases of the junction left unmatched. The CDR3 totals 17 residues. CDR3 residues: CASSQGWDRASNQPQHF. DNA of the CDR3: TGTGCCAGCAGCCAGGGCTGGGACAGGGCTAGCAATCAGCCCCAGCATTTT.

The chain links TRBV19 to TRBJ1-5; TRBD1 matches 8 bases. J gave up 5 bases and V 10 bases, and 7 bases lay outside the gene matches. The V gene's germline CDR1 is LNHDA and CDR2 SQIVND (reference sequence). The CDR3 sequence is 13 residues long. CDR3 protein: CATKDRDYQPQHF. For the CDR3, the DNA is TGTGCCACTAAGGACAGGGATTATCAGCCCCAGCATTTT.